This T cell receptor beta chain was sequenced in a study of blood T cells in healthy people across ages. With regard to this clonotype: Antigen: not known.

General study findings and limits: Diversity figures based on one million T cells were deemed too low.

The V gene lost 4 bases and the J gene lost 6 bases, with 8 bases spanning the gap. Germline V gene lookup returns CDR1 DFQATT and CDR2 SNEGSKA (reference sequence). The CDR3 runs 11 residues. The use of a sample-barcoded 5' primer and a J-beta primer mix characterized a second PCR of about 7 to 12 cycles. With 12 random nucleotides, a template-switch adaptor tagged each individual cDNA molecule. MiXCR, run by TCRdb on the 5' RACE reads, gives a single entry per CDR3 protein. This sample carries over 1.5 million distinct CDR3 sequences, about 49% of them seen once, and the ten largest clones take less than 2.5%.

The rearrangement joins TRBV20-1 to TRBJ2-3; the D is unclear. The sequence derives from a woman aged 40 to 50 in good health. The sample comprised blood. CDR3 sequence (DNA): TGCAGTGCTAATCCCGGGGATACGCAGTATTTT. Its translation is CSANPGDTQYF.